The clone carrying this TCR beta chain was picked up many times. The sample is drawn from a study of identical twins. Germline-derived CDR1 and CDR2 are SGHKS and YYEKEE (reference sequence). After removal of 4 bases from V and 6 bases from J, the junction contained 13 bases not matched to a gene. The CDR3 is 17 residues long. TCRdb re-analysed the 5' RACE reads in MiXCR, keeping a single row per CDR3 protein. This sample has fewer than 900,000 distinct CDR3 sequences, with roughly 20% found just once. These same data were also listed under a study on T cells expressing NK-cell markers.

The receptor's source is a woman aged 18-29 years in good health. The V call is TRBV5-5, the J call TRBJ2-1; 10 bases agree with TRBD1. The sequenced sample was PBMCs. In DNA, the CDR3 is TGTGCCAGCAGCGTAATGCCGGGACAGGGGATAAGCAATGAGCAGTTCTTC. This sequence encodes CASSVMPGQGISNEQFF.